The 7 T cell receptor beta chains listed next were all sequenced from one sample in a study of cytomegalovirus exposure and HLA in healthy donors. PCR amplification relied on 60 Vbeta primers (plus 13 Jbeta primers). Sequencing used immunoSEQ multiplex PCR; TCRdb keeps in-frame clones, though not all of them. Counted here are 250,000 to 350,000 clones, about 90% occurring once; the ten biggest clones make up approximately 2.4%. Sequencing used PBMCs. Receptors were obtained from a woman aged 18-30 years in good health and CMV-seronegative.

The chain has TRBV7-6 and TRBJ1-4; D is unclear. CDR1 SGHVS and CDR2 FNYEAQ come from the germline V gene. The V gene lost 1 base and the J gene lost 4 bases, with 7 bases spanning the gap. This CDR3 is built from 14 residues. CDR3 DNA sequence: TGTGCCAGCAGCTTAGACAGACATAATGAAAAACTGTTTTTT. Protein: CASSLDRHNEKLFF.

This sequence joins TRBV2 and TRBJ2-5; 7 bases agree with TRBD2. This CDR3 region has 13 residues. The ends lost 4 bases at V and 5 bases at J; junction bases unmatched: 4. CDR1 and CDR2 (germline): SNHLY, FYNNEI. CDR3: CASSASGEETQYF. Written as DNA, the CDR3 is TGTGCCAGCAGTGCCAGCGGGGAGGAGACCCAGTACTTC. Full variable domain (outside the CDR3, taken from reference TRBV2 and TRBJ2-5): EPEVTQTPSHQVTQMGQEVILRCVPISNHLYFYWYRQILGQKVEFLVSFYNNEISEKSEIFDDQFSVERPDGSNFTLKIRSTKLEDSAMYFCASSASGEETQYFGPGTRLLVL.

About this clone itself: Other DNA sequences from this sample encode an identical CDR3 as well. J is TRBJ1-6 and V is TRBV6-5; a weak D match, TRBD1 (6 bases). The germline CDR1 and CDR2 sequences are MNHEY and SVGAGI. CDR3 length equals 15 residues. Trimming stripped 4 bases from V and 10 bases from J, with 17 bases between. The CDR3 DNA reads TGTGCCAGCAGTTCCCCTCAGGGGAAAGAATCACCCCTCCACTTT. Translation: CASSSPQGKESPLHF.

The rearrangement uses TRBV5-4 and TRBJ2-7; D gene ambiguous. The CDR3 spans 14 residues. Germline CDR1 SGHNT, CDR2 YYREEE (reference sequence). The germline V and J ends were trimmed by 2 bases and 3 bases, with 12 bases remaining between them. The chain's CDR3 is CASSLDGSYYEQYF. CDR3 DNA sequence: TGTGCCAGCAGCTTAGACGGGTCCTACTACGAGCAGTACTTC.

This clone was seen once. The V and J genes are TRBV2 and TRBJ1-1, with D possibly matching TRBD1 (5 bases). V lost 3 bases and J 4 bases, leaving 15 bases between the germline ends. CDR3 size: 15 residues. CDR1 and CDR2 from the germline V gene are SNHLY and FYNNEI. The CDR3 DNA reads as TGTGCCAGCAGTGATGAGGACATAGGTATCACTGAAGCTTTCTTT. This translates into CASSDEDIGITEAFF.

This clone was seen once. The chain's CDR3 is CASSSRLDRGESGYTF. The DNA of the CDR3 is TGCGCCAGCAGCTCGCGGTTGGACAGGGGAGAAAGTGGCTACACCTTC. J is TRBJ1-2 and V is TRBV5-1, with TRBD1 identical over 9 bases. CDR1 is SGHRS, CDR2 YFSETQ, per germline. The trim removed 3 bases at V and 7 bases at J, leaving 13 bases unmatched. The CDR3 consists of 16 residues.

The rearrangement joins TRBV9 to TRBJ1-1; D is unresolved. V dropped 4 bases and J dropped 3 bases, with 10 bases sitting between them. Germline CDR1 SGDLS, CDR2 YYNGEE. This CDR3 is built from 13 residues. CDR3 residues: CASSISGDTEAFF. In nucleotides, the CDR3 is TGTGCCAGCAGCATATCAGGTGACACTGAAGCTTTCTTT.